This T cell receptor (beta chain) was captured in a study of blood T cell repertoires in COVID-19 (dated by TCRdb to 2018 to 2020). About the full investigation: The collaborator samples originated in the United States, Italy and Spain and spanned the acute and convalescent phases of COVID-19. The material from the prospective study consisted of cDNA or gDNA derived from T cells, B-cell-depleted T cells, or PBMCs. Deeply sampled blood TCRbeta repertoires from subjects exposed to, actively infected with, or recovered from COVID-19 were included in the dataset. The repertoires were released in a freely available public database intended as a resource for research on the immune response to SARS-CoV-2. Samples came from the ongoing ImmuneRACE study (first 160 participants) plus 1,254 subjects from 6 global collaborators. The sample metadata nearly always contained a de-identified subject ID, COVID-19 status, age in years and sex. Where available, HLA class I and class II types were taken from metadata supplied by the sample provider and were not determined by assay-based typing. Beyond this particular receptor, the publication reports: The quantity of clinical and demographic metadata differed by source and by participant and was supplied without curation.

TCRbeta CDR3 regions were amplified from genomic DNA using the immunoSEQ Assay, a bias-controlled multiplex PCR. The authors processed their data as follows. Within the assay, amplification of reference gene primers was used to estimate how many nucleated cells each sample contained. To quantify the absolute abundance of each unique TCRbeta CDR3 rearrangement, sequence reads were collapsed and filtered. Productive Simpson clonality was computed per sample as the square root of Simpson's diversity index over productive rearrangements. Imported from immuneACCESS, the table was reduced by TCRdb to in-frame sequences with V and J called. These copies leave out some clones; in studies compared against another copy, an unresolved V gene accounts for under half, and the cause of the remainder is not known. V and J calls and clone size follow that table, whereas D and trimming were derived from the DNA. In all, the sample holds about 77,000 clones, and around 79% of those were seen once. More than 20% of the sample is in the top ten clones.

The collaborating institutions used their own protocols to collect whole blood in K2EDTA tubes. For TCRbeta analysis, collaborators shipped samples as frozen whole blood, isolated PBMCs, or DNA extracted from either of those sample types. A remark on this clone: What antigen it recognizes has not been identified. Base qualities are not provided; no much larger clone lies one nucleotide away.

Reading from cysteine to phenylalanine, the CDR3 counts 14 amino acids. The sequence is cut down to CDR3 DNA, 42 bases in frame from base 1. CDR1 and CDR2, per the germline V gene (reference sequence), are LGHDT and YNNKEL. Compared with germline, V lacks 3 bases and J lacks 6 bases; bases without a gene match: 7. The sequence derives from a man in his fifties or sixties with acute or convalescent COVID-19. This chain joins TRBV3-1 (or the pseudogene TRBV3-2) to TRBJ1-2; a stretch of 7 junction bases matches TRBD1. Sequenced sample: peripheral blood. CDR3 protein: CASSQQTGKDGYTF. The nucleotides are TGTGCCAGCAGCCAGCAGACAGGGAAGGATGGCTACACCTTC.